A single sample gave rise to the 32 T cell receptor beta chains below, sequenced in a study of a mutant IDH1 vaccine in newly diagnosed glioma. Antigens for these TCRs are unknown. Clones were read by immunoSEQ multiplex PCR, and TCRdb kept only the in-frame ones, dropping some. The sample shows some 30,000 clones, 85% to 90% of them seen only once. Time point given: week 23, last vaccination. Vaccination used 300 ug of mutant IDH1 20-mer peptide per dose, with topical imiquimod. The sequencing used PBMCs, collected from a glioma patient whose treatment included an IDH1 peptide vaccine. Source of these receptors: a man aged 35 to 55 with glioma.

The CDR3 loop is CASSMLAGGRRSYNEQFF. The CDR3 DNA sequence: TGTGCCAGTAGTATGCTAGCGGGGGGGCGTCGATCCTACAATGAGCAGTTCTTC. The chain uses TRBV19 and TRBJ2-1; 12 bases are shared with TRBD2. V gave up 3 bases and J gave up 1 base; unmatched junction bases: 7. Germline loops: CDR1 LNHDA, CDR2 SQIVND (reference sequence). The CDR3 is made up of 18 amino acids.

The CDR3 region is CATIRQTGAFF. As DNA, the CDR3 is TGTGCCACTATCCGACAGACGGGGGCTTTCTTT. The chain uses TRBV6-1 and TRBJ1-1; a weak D match, TRBD1 (5 bases). The CDR3 contains 11 residues. Germline V lookup: CDR1 MNHNS, CDR2 SASEGT. The V and J ends lost 10 bases and 11 bases respectively, with 17 bases between them.

The V gene is TRBV28, the J gene TRBJ1-4; D gene ambiguous. V was shortened by 3 bases and J by 2 bases, with 13 bases between the two germline ends. Germline values: CDR1 MDHEN, CDR2 SYDVKM. This CDR3 has 16 residues. CDR3 residues: CASSFWNSATNEKLFF. CDR3 DNA: TGTGCCAGCAGTTTTTGGAACAGCGCCACTAATGAAAAACTGTTTTTT.

This clone was picked up one time. V and J are TRBV4-1 and TRBJ1-6; tentative D call: TRBD1 (6 bases). CDR3 length: 15 amino acids. CDR1 is MGHRA, CDR2 YSYEKL, per germline. V shed 3 bases and J shed 7 bases, with 13 bases lying between them. The CDR3 DNA follows: TGCGCCAGCAGCCAGCCGGACAGAGAGAATTCACCCCTCCACTTT. Its translation is CASSQPDRENSPLHF.

The chain has TRBV28 and TRBJ2-6; D gene uncertain. CDR1 is MDHEN and CDR2 is SYDVKM in the germline V gene. Trimming took off 9 bases at V and 1 base at J, with 10 bases between the two ends. The CDR3 extends over 14 amino acids. The CDR3 here is CASPQQSGANVLTF. DNA of the CDR3: TGTGCCAGTCCACAGCAGTCTGGGGCCAACGTCCTGACTTTC.

J is TRBJ1-1 and V is TRBV9, with a possible D match to TRBD1 (5 bases). The germline V and J ends were trimmed by 4 bases and 0 bases, with 10 bases remaining between them. From germline, CDR1 is SGDLS and CDR2 YYNGEE. The CDR3 spans 14 residues. The CDR3: CASSRGSLNTEAFF. DNA of the CDR3: TGTGCCAGCAGCCGGGGCAGCCTGAACACTGAAGCTTTCTTT.

The rearrangement joins TRBV7-9 to TRBJ2-1, with D possibly called TRBD1 or TRBD2 (5 bases each). Germline values: CDR1 SEHNR, CDR2 FQNEAQ (reference sequence). Trimming took off 0 bases at V and 6 bases at J, with 15 bases between the two ends. CDR3 length: 16 amino acids. CDR3: CASSLAGWGIGNEQFF. The CDR3 bases are TGTGCCAGCAGCTTAGCGGGCTGGGGGATCGGCAATGAGCAGTTCTTC.

The gene calls are TRBV4-2 and TRBJ1-1; D remains unclear. The germline CDR1 and CDR2 sequences are LGHNA and YNFKEQ. The CDR3 spans 14 residues. The V end was cut by 0 bases, the J end by 1 base, with 6 bases between. The CDR3 reads CASSQDFWNTEAFF. For the CDR3, the DNA is TGTGCCAGCAGCCAAGATTTCTGGAACACTGAAGCTTTCTTT.

The chain has TRBV19 and TRBJ1-1; D might be TRBD1 (5 bases). With 7 bases removed from V and 11 bases from J, the gap between germline ends came to 17 bases. CDR3 length: 12 amino acids. Germline V gene data show CDR1 as LNHDA and CDR2 as SQIVND (reference sequence). CDR3 nucleotide sequence: TGTGCCAGTACCTCGCGGGGCGGAGGGGCTTTCTTT. This sequence encodes CASTSRGGGAFF.

The chain is built from TRBV5-1 and TRBJ1-4, with D possibly TRBD1 on 6 matching bases. The CDR3 is 16 amino acids. Trimming took 4 bases from V and 7 from J, leaving 20 bases between them. Germline assignment: CDR1 SGHRS and CDR2 YFSETQ. As DNA, the CDR3 is TGCGCCAGCAGCCCGGAGCGGGGGGCGGCGGGTGAAAAACTGTTTTTT. Translation gives CASSPERGAAGEKLFF.

This clone is deemed medium-sized. The genes are TRBV28 and TRBJ1-4, with D uncertain. V dropped 10 bases and J dropped 3 bases, with 15 bases sitting between them. Germline V gives CDR1 MDHEN, CDR2 SYDVKM. There are 14 residues in the CDR3. CDR3 region: CATRRRRANEKLFF. The CDR3 DNA sequence: TGTGCCACGAGGAGGAGAAGGGCTAATGAAAAACTGTTTTTT.

The V call is TRBV5-1, the J call TRBJ1-1; 8 bases match TRBD1. The trim removed 3 bases at V and 5 bases at J, leaving 9 bases unmatched. CDR3 length equals 15 residues. CDR1 and CDR2 (germline): SGHRS, YFSETQ. CDR3: CASSSGTGGSTEAFF. The CDR3 DNA is TGCGCCAGCAGCTCAGGAACAGGGGGGAGTACTGAAGCTTTCTTT.

This rearrangement joins TRBV7-3 to TRBJ2-7, with 7 bases fitting TRBD2. CDR3 length equals 18 residues. Losses at the gene ends were 2 bases for V and 2 bases for J; bases not matched to a gene: 15. Per germline, CDR1 SGHTA and CDR2 FQGTGA. Here the CDR3 DNA reads TGTGCCAGCAGCTTAGGTCCTAGCGGTCGAACAACTCCCTACGAGCAGTACTTC. Protein product: CASSLGPSGRTTPYEQYF.

The V call is TRBV6-5, the J call TRBJ2-3; tentatively, D is TRBD2 (5 bases). The CDR3 has 14 amino acids. The V gene lost 2 bases and the J gene lost 0 bases, with 6 bases spanning the gap. Germline CDR1 MNHEY, CDR2 SVGAGI. The CDR3 DNA reads TGTGCCAGCAGTTACGGCGGGAGCACAGATACGCAGTATTTT. Its translation is CASSYGGSTDTQYF.

The chain employs TRBV2 and TRBJ1-5; D may be TRBD1 (5 bases). The length of the CDR3 is 17 residues. Per the germline V gene, CDR1 is SNHLY and CDR2 is FYNNEI. Trimming left V 5 bases short and J 7 bases short, with 24 bases between. The CDR3 sequence: CASSRRVGPGQGQPQHF. The CDR3 DNA is TGTGCCAGCAGTCGGAGGGTGGGTCCAGGGCAGGGACAGCCCCAGCATTTT.

This clone was detected only once. This chain uses TRBV9 with TRBJ2-1; 10 bases line up with TRBD2. There are 15 residues in the CDR3. CDR1 SGDLS and CDR2 YYNGEE come from the germline V gene. The junction had 4 bases not matched to a gene; V was cut back by 4 bases and J by 3 bases. The DNA for the CDR3 is TGTGCCAGCAGCCAAGGGACTAGCGACTACAATGAGCAGTTCTTC. It yields the protein CASSQGTSDYNEQFF.

The rearrangement uses TRBV19 and TRBJ1-1; weak D call: TRBD1 (5 bases). Germline CDR1 reads LNHDA; CDR2 reads SQIVND (reference sequence). The CDR3 length is 13 residues. The ends were cut back, 7 bases at V and 6 bases at J, with 15 bases in the middle. CDR3 nucleotide sequence: TGTGCCAGTACCCAGGCAGGGTACCCTGAAGCTTTCTTT. As protein: CASTQAGYPEAFF.

The chain combines TRBV27 with TRBJ2-7; 7 nucleotides line up with TRBD1. CDR1 is MNHEY, CDR2 SMNVEV, per germline (reference sequence). The CDR3 totals 14 residues. V lost 4 bases and J lost 6; bases outside the gene matches: 9. CDR3 in amino acids: CASSSYRGAGEQYV. The DNA for the CDR3 is TGTGCCAGCAGTTCTTACAGGGGTGCCGGCGAGCAGTACGTC.

This clone came up once. The J gene is TRBJ1-1, the V gene TRBV23-1; D gene ambiguous. TRBV23-1 is filed as an ORF, its function uncertain. Trimming left V 4 bases short and J 4 bases short, with 19 bases between. CDR3 length equals 16 residues. CDR3 coding DNA: TGCGCCAGCAGTCGAGCTCGGGAGGGCCGGAGCACTGAAGCTTTCTTT. Translating gives CASSRAREGRSTEAFF.

The J gene is TRBJ1-2, the V gene TRBV5-4; 9 nucleotides agree with TRBD1. The length of the CDR3 is 14 residues. Germline values: CDR1 SGHNT, CDR2 YYREEE (reference sequence). Germline trimming cut 2 bases from V and 7 bases from J; bases unmatched to any gene: 6. CDR3 coding DNA: TGTGCCAGCAGCTTAGATGCGGGACAGGGTGGCTACACCTTC. Translated: CASSLDAGQGGYTF.

This sequence joins TRBV6-5 and TRBJ2-7; 10 positions match TRBD2. Germline assignment: CDR1 MNHEY and CDR2 SVGAGI. V shed 6 bases, J shed 5 bases, and the junction held 10 bases outside the gene matches. The CDR3 extends over 15 amino acids. The chain's CDR3 is CASRALGAGGHEQYF. CDR3 nucleotides: TGTGCCAGCAGAGCACTGGGAGCGGGAGGGCACGAGCAGTACTTC.

The rearrangement links TRBV19 to TRBJ1-2, with D tentatively TRBD1 (5 bases). CDR1 LNHDA and CDR2 SQIVND come from the germline V gene (reference sequence). Trimming took 6 bases from V and 7 from J, leaving 18 bases between them. The CDR3 is 14 amino acids. This CDR3 reads CASRPRAAGAGYTF. The CDR3 coding sequence is TGTGCCAGTAGGCCCCGGGCTGCTGGGGCTGGCTACACCTTC.

The chain is built from TRBV7-2 and TRBJ1-1; D unresolved. Germline V lookup: CDR1 SGHTA, CDR2 FQGNSA. The V end was cut by 1 base, the J end by 0 bases, with 12 bases between. This CDR3 spans 16 amino acids. This chain's CDR3 is CASSLGSGLMNTEAFF. For the CDR3, the DNA is TGTGCCAGCAGCTTAGGGTCTGGCCTCATGAACACTGAAGCTTTCTTT. The complete variable domain, with remaining parts taken from reference TRBV7-2 and TRBJ1-1, reads GAGVSQSPSNKVTEKGKDVELRCDPISGHTALYWYRQSLGQGLEFLIYFQGNSAPDKSGLPSDRFSAERTGGSVSTLTIQRTQQEDSAVYLCASSLGSGLMNTEAFFGQGTRLTVV.

The V and J genes are TRBV6-5 and TRBJ1-2; D possibly corresponds to TRBD1 (6 bases). The CDR3 has 11 residues. Trimming removed 9 bases at V and 8 bases at J, with 13 bases between. CDR1 MNHEY and CDR2 SVGAGI come from the germline V gene. This chain's CDR3 is CASQGGYGYTF. CDR3 DNA sequence: TGTGCCAGTCAAGGGGGGTACGGCTACACCTTC.

This clone was seen a handful of times. The chain combines TRBV2 with TRBJ2-5, with TRBD1 identical over 8 bases. J lost 11 bases, V lost 6 bases, and 11 bases had no gene match. CDR1 is SNHLY and CDR2 is FYNNEI in the germline V gene. This CDR3 region has 13 residues. This CDR3 reads CASRGQGLWEQYF. The CDR3 coding sequence is TGTGCCAGCAGAGGACAGGGACTGTGGGAGCAGTACTTC.

The rearrangement uses TRBV5-1 and TRBJ1-1; TRBD1 matches 12 bases. CDR3 length: 14 amino acids. Looked up from germline, CDR1 is SGHRS and CDR2 is YFSETQ. V shed 4 bases, J shed 4 bases, and the junction held 2 bases outside the gene matches. DNA for the CDR3: TGCGCCAGCAGCCCGGGACAGGGGGCCACTGAAGCTTTCTTT. Amino acid sequence: CASSPGQGATEAFF. The full variable domain, rest sourced from reference TRBV5-1 and TRBJ1-1, is KAGVTQTPRYLIKTRGQQVTLSCSPISGHRSVSWYQQTPGQGLQFLFEYFSETQRNKGNFPGRFSGRQFSNSRSEMNVSTLELGDSALYLCASSPGQGATEAFFGQGTRLTVV.

V is TRBV19 and J is TRBJ2-1; D is possibly TRBD1 or TRBD2 (5 bases each). CDR1 and CDR2 from the germline V gene are LNHDA and SQIVND (reference sequence). Deletions cut 6 bases from V and 5 bases from J, with 11 bases between. The CDR3 is 13 amino acids. The CDR3 spells CASRRGVNNEQFF. Here the CDR3 DNA reads TGTGCCAGTAGAAGAGGGGTGAACAATGAGCAGTTCTTC.

CDR3 residues: CASSSAIPGAGLSNQPQHF. In DNA form, the CDR3 reads TGTGCCAGCAGCTCCGCGATACCGGGGGCGGGGCTTAGCAATCAGCCCCAGCATTTT. V is TRBV7-9 and J is TRBJ1-5; D possibly corresponds to TRBD1 (6 bases). The CDR3 runs 19 residues. The V gene lost 4 bases and the J gene lost 0 bases, with 22 bases spanning the gap. Germline CDR1 is SEHNR and CDR2 is FQNEAQ (reference sequence).

The chain recombines TRBV5-1 with TRBJ2-2; D perhaps matches TRBD1 (6 bases). The CDR3 extends over 15 amino acids. Germline assignment: CDR1 SGHRS and CDR2 YFSETQ. Between the trimmed V and J ends, which lost 2 bases and 7 bases, there was a span of 15 bases. The DNA of the CDR3 is TGCGCCAGCAGCTTCGACAGGTTACCAGGCGGGGAGCTGTTTTTT. This encodes CASSFDRLPGGELFF.

This chain joins TRBV18 and TRBJ2-7, with 8 nucleotides matching TRBD2. This CDR3 is 17 amino acids long. Germline trimming cut 0 bases from V and 0 bases from J; bases unmatched to any gene: 7. Germline V gives CDR1 KGHSH, CDR2 LQKENI. CDR3 residues: CASSPPSGIHGSYEQYF. The CDR3 bases are TGTGCCAGCTCACCACCTAGCGGGATACACGGCTCCTACGAGCAGTACTTC.

This chain joins TRBV18 and TRBJ1-5, with TRBD1 identical over 7 bases. The CDR3 extends over 15 amino acids. The V gene's germline CDR1 is KGHSH and CDR2 LQKENI. V lost 3 bases to trimming and J lost 5 bases; unmatched junction nucleotides: 7. The CDR3 nucleotides are TGTGCCAGCTCACCTCCAGGGGGTCGGGATCAGCCCCAGCATTTT. This gives the protein CASSPPGGRDQPQHF.

V usage is TRBV5-7 and J usage is TRBJ2-6, with D unresolved. TRBV5-7 is annotated as an ORF whose role is uncertain. The CDR3 covers 17 residues. V gave up 2 bases and J gave up 4 bases, with 16 bases separating them. Here the CDR3 reads CASSLSGLDPGANVLTF. The CDR3 DNA sequence: TGTGCCAGCAGCTTATCAGGCCTCGACCCCGGGGCCAACGTCCTGACTTTC.